This T cell receptor beta chain emerged from a study of neurological immune-mediated disorders. General study results and limits: In multiple sclerosis patients, the repertoire cluster was unrelated to clinical or MRI findings. Grouping of repertoires by phylogeny put those of 18 of 34 multiple sclerosis patients into a single related-CDR3 cluster, a possible signature.

Points on this clonotype: What it recognizes is unknown. This sequence may be a read error, since a much larger clone differs from it by one base.

Each CDR3 protein gets one entry after TCRdb re-called the 5' RACE reads with MiXCR. The sample yields 50,000 to 60,000 distinct CDR3 sequences, under 3% seen once. The CDR3 sequence is 14 residues long. The ends lost 4 bases at V and 6 bases at J; junction bases unmatched: 9. Germline values: CDR1 LGHNA, CDR2 YNFKEQ. The specimen was PBMCs. J is TRBJ2-7 and V is TRBV4-2, with TRBD2 matching over 7 bases. This receptor was obtained from a man in his fifties or sixties with multiple sclerosis. The CDR3 nucleotides read TGTGCCAGCAGCCCTGGCGGGGGTATCGGCGAGCAGTACTTC. The encoded protein is CASSPGGGIGEQYF.